One T cell receptor beta chain is described in this entry. These data originate in a study of shared clonotypes between healthy human individuals. Assay: immunoSEQ multiplex PCR; the TCRdb copy retains only in-frame clones and omits some. The sample has approximately 2,300,000 clones; 85% to 95% are singletons. The TCR sequence derives from a man aged 18-30 years in good health. Some clones in this sample may be carry-over from other donors' samples. The sample was naive CD4+ T cells from PBMCs. The subset here: CD45RA+ positively selected.

CDR3 coding DNA: TGTGCCAGCAGCTTAGCGGGACTAGCGGGGGTTGGCACAGATACGCAGTATTTT. Translated, it gives CASSLAGLAGVGTDTQYF. The chain employs TRBV7-9 and TRBJ2-3; TRBD2 matches 14 bases. The CDR3 is 18 residues long. The V and J ends lost 0 bases and 1 base, in that order; junction bases with no gene match: 3. CDR1 SEHNR and CDR2 FQNEAQ come from the germline V gene (reference sequence).